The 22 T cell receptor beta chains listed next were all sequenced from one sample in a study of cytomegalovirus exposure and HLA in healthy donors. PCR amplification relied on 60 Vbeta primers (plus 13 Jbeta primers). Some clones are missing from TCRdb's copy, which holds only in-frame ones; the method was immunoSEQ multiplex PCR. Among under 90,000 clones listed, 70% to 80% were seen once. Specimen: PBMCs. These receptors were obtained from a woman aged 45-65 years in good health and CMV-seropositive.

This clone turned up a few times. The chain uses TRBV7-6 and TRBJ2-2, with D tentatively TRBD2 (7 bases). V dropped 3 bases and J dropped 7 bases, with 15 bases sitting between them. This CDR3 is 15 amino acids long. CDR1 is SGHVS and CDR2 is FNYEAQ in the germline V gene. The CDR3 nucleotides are TGTGCCAGCAGCTTCGAGGGGGGGCTTATCGGGGAGCTGTTTTTT. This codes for CASSFEGGLIGELFF. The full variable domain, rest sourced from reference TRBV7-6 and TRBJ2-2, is GAGVSQSPRYKVTKRGQDVALRCDPISGHVSLYWYRQALGQGPEFLTYFNYEAQQDKSGLPNDRFSAERPEGSISTLTIQRTEQRDSAMYRCASSFEGGLIGELFFGEGSRLTVL.

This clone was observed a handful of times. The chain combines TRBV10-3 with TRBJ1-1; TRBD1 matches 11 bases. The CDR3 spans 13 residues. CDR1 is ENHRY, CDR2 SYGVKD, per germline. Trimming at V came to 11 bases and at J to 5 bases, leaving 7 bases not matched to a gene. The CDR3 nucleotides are TGTGCCGTCTTGGGGACAGGGGGGACTGAAGCTTTCTTT. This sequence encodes CAVLGTGGTEAFF.

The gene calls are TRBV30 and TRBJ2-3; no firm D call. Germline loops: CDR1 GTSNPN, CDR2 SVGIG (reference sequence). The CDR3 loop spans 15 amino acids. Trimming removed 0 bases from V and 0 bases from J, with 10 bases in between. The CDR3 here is CAWSVQATSTDTQYF. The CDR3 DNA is TGTGCCTGGAGTGTACAAGCGACTAGCACAGATACGCAGTATTTT.

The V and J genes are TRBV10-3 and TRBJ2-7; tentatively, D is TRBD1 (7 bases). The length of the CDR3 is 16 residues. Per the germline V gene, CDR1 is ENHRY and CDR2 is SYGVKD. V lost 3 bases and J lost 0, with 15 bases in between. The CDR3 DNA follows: TGTGCCATCAGTGACCAGGGGGGCTTTGACTCCTACGAGCAGTACTTC. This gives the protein CAISDQGGFDSYEQYF.

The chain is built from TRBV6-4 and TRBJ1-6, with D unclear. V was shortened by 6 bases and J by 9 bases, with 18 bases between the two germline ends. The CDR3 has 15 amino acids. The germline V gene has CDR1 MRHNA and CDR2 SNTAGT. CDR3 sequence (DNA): TGTGCCAGCAGAGATACGGGTCGTGAGACTTCACCCCTCCACTTT. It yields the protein CASRDTGRETSPLHF.

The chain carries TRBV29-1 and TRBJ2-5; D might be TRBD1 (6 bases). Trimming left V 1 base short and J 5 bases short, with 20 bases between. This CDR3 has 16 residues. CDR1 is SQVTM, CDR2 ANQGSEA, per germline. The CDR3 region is CSVEVAGGDLGETQYF. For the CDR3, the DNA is TGCAGCGTTGAAGTTGCTGGGGGCGACCTTGGGGAGACCCAGTACTTC.

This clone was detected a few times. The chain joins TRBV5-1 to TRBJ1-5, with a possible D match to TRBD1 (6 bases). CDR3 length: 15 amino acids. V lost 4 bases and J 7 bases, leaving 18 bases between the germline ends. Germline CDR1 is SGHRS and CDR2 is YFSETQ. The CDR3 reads CASSPGGQVYQPQHF. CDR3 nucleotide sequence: TGCGCCAGCAGCCCTGGGGGACAAGTTTACCAGCCCCAGCATTTT.

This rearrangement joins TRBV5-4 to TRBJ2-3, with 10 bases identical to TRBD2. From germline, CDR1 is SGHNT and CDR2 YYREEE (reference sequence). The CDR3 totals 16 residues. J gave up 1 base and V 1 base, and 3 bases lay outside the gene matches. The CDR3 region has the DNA TGTGCCAGCAGCTTGTTTCTAGCGGGGGGCACAGATACGCAGTATTTT. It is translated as CASSLFLAGGTDTQYF.

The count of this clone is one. The CDR3 bases are TGTGCCAGCAGCTGGGGGGTCTCCGGAAACACCATATATTTT. Protein product: CASSWGVSGNTIYF. The V and J genes are TRBV7-2 and TRBJ1-3; TRBD1 is a possible D gene (5 bases). Trimming took off 4 bases at V and 4 bases at J, with 11 bases between the two ends. Germline V lookup: CDR1 SGHTA, CDR2 FQGNSA. This CDR3 comprises 14 residues.

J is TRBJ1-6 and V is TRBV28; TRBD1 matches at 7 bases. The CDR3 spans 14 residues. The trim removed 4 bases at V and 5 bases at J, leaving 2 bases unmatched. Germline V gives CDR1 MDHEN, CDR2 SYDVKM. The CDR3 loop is CASSSGQHNSPLHF. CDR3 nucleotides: TGTGCCAGCAGTTCGGGACAGCATAATTCACCCCTCCACTTT.

CDR3 coding DNA: TGTGCCAGTAGTAATCAGCGGGGGGGCCTCGAGCAGTACTTC. Translating gives CASSNQRGGLEQYF. The chain combines TRBV19 with TRBJ2-7; 10 bases agree with TRBD2. Germline lookup yields CDR1 LNHDA and CDR2 SQIVND (reference sequence). V dropped 4 bases and J dropped 6; count of bases not matched to a gene: 6. CDR3 size: 14 residues.

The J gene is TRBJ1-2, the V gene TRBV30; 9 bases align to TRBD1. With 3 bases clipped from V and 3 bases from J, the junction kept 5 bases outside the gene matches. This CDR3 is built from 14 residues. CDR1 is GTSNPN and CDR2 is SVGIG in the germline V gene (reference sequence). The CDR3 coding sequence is TGTGCCTGGAGGTGGGACAGGGCCCACTATGGCTACACCTTC. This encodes CAWRWDRAHYGYTF. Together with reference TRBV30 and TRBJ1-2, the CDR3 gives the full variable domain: SQTIHQWPATLVQPVGSPLSLECTVEGTSNPNLYWYRQAAGRGLQLLFYSVGIGQISSEVPQNLSASRPQDRQFILSSKKLLLSDSGFYLCAWRWDRAHYGYTFGSGTRLTVV.

CDR3 bases: TGTGCCAGCAGTTTTCAGTTCTCTGGAAACACCATATATTTT. As protein: CASSFQFSGNTIYF. The gene calls are TRBV28 and TRBJ1-3; D is unresolved. This CDR3 has 14 amino acids. V lost 3 bases and J lost 0, with 6 bases in between. CDR1 MDHEN and CDR2 SYDVKM come from the germline V gene.

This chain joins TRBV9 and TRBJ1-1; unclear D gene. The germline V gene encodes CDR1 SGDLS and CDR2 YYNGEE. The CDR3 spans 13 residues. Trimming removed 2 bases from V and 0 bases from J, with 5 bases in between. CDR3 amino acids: CASSVHMNTEAFF. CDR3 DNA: TGTGCCAGCAGCGTCCACATGAACACTGAAGCTTTCTTT.

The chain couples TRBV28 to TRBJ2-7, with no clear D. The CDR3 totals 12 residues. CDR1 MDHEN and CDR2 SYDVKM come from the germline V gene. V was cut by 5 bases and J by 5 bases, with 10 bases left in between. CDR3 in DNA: TGTGCCAGCAGTACGGGTTTCCACGAGCAGTACTTC. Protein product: CASSTGFHEQYF.

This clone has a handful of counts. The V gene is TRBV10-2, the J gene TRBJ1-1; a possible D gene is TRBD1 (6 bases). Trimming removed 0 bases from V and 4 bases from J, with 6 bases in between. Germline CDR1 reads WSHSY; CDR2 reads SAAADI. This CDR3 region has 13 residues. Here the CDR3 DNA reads TGCGCCAGCAGTGAGTCCAGGGGCACTGAAGCTTTCTTT. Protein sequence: CASSESRGTEAFF.

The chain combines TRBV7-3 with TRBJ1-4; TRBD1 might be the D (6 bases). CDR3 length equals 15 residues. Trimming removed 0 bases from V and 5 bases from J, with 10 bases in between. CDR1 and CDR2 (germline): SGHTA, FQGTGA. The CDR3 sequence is CASSLTGRGNEKLFF. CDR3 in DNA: TGTGCCAGCAGCTTAACGGGCAGGGGAAATGAAAAACTGTTTTTT.

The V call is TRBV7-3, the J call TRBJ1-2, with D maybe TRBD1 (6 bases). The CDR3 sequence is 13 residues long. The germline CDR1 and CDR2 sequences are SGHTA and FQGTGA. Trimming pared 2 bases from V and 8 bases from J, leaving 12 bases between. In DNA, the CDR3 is TGTGCCAGCAGCTTACTACAGGGTCTGGGCTACACCTTC. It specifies CASSLLQGLGYTF.

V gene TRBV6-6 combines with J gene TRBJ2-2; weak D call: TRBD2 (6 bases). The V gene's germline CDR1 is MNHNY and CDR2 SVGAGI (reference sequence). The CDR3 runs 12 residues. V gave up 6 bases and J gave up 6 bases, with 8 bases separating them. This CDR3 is CASRRDSGELFF. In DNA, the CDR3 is TGTGCCAGCAGGCGGGACTCCGGGGAGCTGTTTTTT.

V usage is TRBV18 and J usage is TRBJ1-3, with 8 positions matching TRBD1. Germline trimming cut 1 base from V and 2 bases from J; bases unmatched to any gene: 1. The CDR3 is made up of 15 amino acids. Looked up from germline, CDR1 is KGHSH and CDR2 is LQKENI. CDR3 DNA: TGTGCCAGCTCACCACTACAGGGGGCTGGAAACACCATATATTTT. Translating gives CASSPLQGAGNTIYF. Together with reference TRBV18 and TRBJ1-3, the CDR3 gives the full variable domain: NAGVMQNPRHLVRRRGQEARLRCSPMKGHSHVYWYRQLPEEGLKFMVYLQKENIIDESGMPKERFSAEFPKEGPSILRIQQVVRGDSAAYFCASSPLQGAGNTIYFGEGSWLTVV.

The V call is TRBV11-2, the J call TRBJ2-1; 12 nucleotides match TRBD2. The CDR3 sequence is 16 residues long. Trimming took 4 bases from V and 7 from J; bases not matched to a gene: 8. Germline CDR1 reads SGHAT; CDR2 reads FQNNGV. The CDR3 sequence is CASSSGLAGSVNEQFF. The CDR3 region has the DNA TGTGCCAGCAGCTCAGGACTAGCGGGGAGCGTAAATGAGCAGTTCTTC.

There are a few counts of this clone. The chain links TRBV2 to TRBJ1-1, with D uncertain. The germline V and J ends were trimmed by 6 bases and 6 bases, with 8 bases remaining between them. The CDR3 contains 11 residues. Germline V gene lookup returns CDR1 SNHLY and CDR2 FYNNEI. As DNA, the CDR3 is TGTGCCAGCAGGGCGGCGGCTGAAGCTTTCTTT. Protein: CASRAAAEAFF.